The T cell receptor (beta chain) described here comes from a study of cytomegalovirus exposure and HLA in healthy donors. Study outcomes and limitations: An ancestry cluster, one associated with Asian ancestry, reportedly showed fewer N-insertions than the roughly 670-donor mean in a later analysis. For most TCR sequences rarity was the rule, although some public TCRs occurred in many donors.

The study ran its PCR with 60 Vbeta and 13 Jbeta primers. Data came from immunoSEQ multiplex PCR; TCRdb stores just in-frame clones and leaves some out. The sample holds 50,000 to 65,000 clones, about 71% seen once. About this clone: Its antigen is not known.

The sequence derives from a woman between 50 and 59 years old in good health and CMV-seropositive. The sequenced sample was PBMCs.

DNA of the CDR3: TGTGCCAGCAGTTATTCAGGCGCCTATAATTCACCCCTCCACTTT. Its translation: CASSYSGAYNSPLHF. The chain recombines TRBV27 with TRBJ1-6; no firm D call. Trimming took off 4 bases at V and 2 bases at J, with 9 bases between the two ends. The CDR3 consists of 15 residues. From germline, CDR1 is MNHEY and CDR2 SMNVEV (reference sequence).